The clone carrying this T cell receptor (beta chain) was observed a few times. Its target is not known. This record comes from a study of response to subunit inactivated influenza vaccine. The CDR3 spans 15 residues. Looked up from germline, CDR1 is KGHDR and CDR2 is SFDVKD. The germline V and J ends were trimmed by 9 bases and 9 bases, with 23 bases remaining between them. Study outcomes and limitations: T cells newly recruited by each seasonal influenza vaccination are few, the authors suggested.

MiXCR was run by TCRdb on the RT-PCR reads, yielding one entry per CDR3 protein. Among about 700,000 distinct CDR3 sequences listed, 11% to 15% were seen once. The TCR was taken from a man over 45 who received an inactivated influenza vaccine. This chain uses TRBV24-1 with TRBJ2-1, with TRBD2 as a possible D gene (6 bases). Material: PBMCs from blood, obtained less than 15 days before vaccination. The CDR3 DNA sequence: TGTGCCACCGGCGCGAGGGGACTGGCGGGGATTGAGCAGTTCTTC. Amino acids: CATGARGLAGIEQFF.